The next 11 T cell receptor beta chains were all read from a single sample in a study of T-cell reconstitution after alpha-beta-depleted transplantation in children (dated by TCRdb to 2016 to 2018). Reading the label with the study, this specimen's treatment or condition is: allogeneic hematopoietic cell transplantation with graft depleted of TCRalphabeta T cells and CD19 B cells. To prepare the library, PCR was applied. The sequencer listed for this sample is Illumina HiSeq 2500. TCR library preparation used molecular barcoding, with unique molecular identifiers applied to normalize quantification of the TCRbeta repertoire. TCRdb trimmed public reads at Q25 via fastp, called clones via MiXCR and kept in-frame beta chains. Each entry merges the rows of one CDR3 protein and shows their most common DNA and genes. The sample table records 700,000 to 950,000 distinct CDR3 sequences; 16% of these occur just once. The ten biggest clones cover around 4.5% of the sample.

The sample was PBMCs, mostly from graft donor cells, taken 360 days after TCRalphabeta/CD19-depleted stem cell transplant. These receptors all stem from a male patient between 5 and 17 years old who had a stem cell transplant for acute lymphoblastic leukemia, so the T cells may come from the graft donor.

This clonotype has more than one count but fewer than ten. This chain uses TRBV5-1 with TRBJ2-2, with TRBD2 identical over 8 bases. CDR1 and CDR2 (germline): SGHRS, YFSETQ. V lost 5 bases, J lost 4 bases, and 10 bases stayed unmatched. This CDR3 has 16 residues. The CDR3 spells CASSLPGLGVTGELFF. CDR3 DNA: TGCGCCAGCAGTCTACCGGGACTAGGGGTCACCGGGGAGCTGTTTTTT. Looking up the rest from reference TRBV5-1 and TRBJ2-2 gives the full variable domain: KAGVTQTPRYLIKTRGQQVTLSCSPISGHRSVSWYQQTPGQGLQFLFEYFSETQRNKGNFPGRFSGRQFSNSRSEMNVSTLELGDSALYLCASSLPGLGVTGELFFGEGSRLTVL.

The chain carries TRBV5-6 and TRBJ1-6; 8 nucleotides line up with TRBD1. CDR3 size: 16 residues. Trimming cost V 0 bases and J 7 bases; bases outside gene matches: 6. The germline gives CDR1 SGHDT, CDR2 YYEEEE. CDR3 sequence: CASSLAQGGKNSPLHF. DNA for the CDR3: TGTGCCAGCAGCTTGGCACAGGGGGGAAAGAATTCACCCCTCCACTTT.

This clonotype was detected only a few times. V and J are TRBV10-2 and TRBJ2-7, with D possibly TRBD1 on 5 matching bases. Trimming took 8 bases from V and 5 from J, leaving 25 bases between them. The CDR3 extends over 16 amino acids. From germline, CDR1 is WSHSY and CDR2 SAAADI. CDR3 region: CASGMGHRFPNNEQYF. DNA for the CDR3: TGCGCCAGCGGCATGGGGCACCGATTCCCCAACAACGAGCAGTACTTC.

This clonotype was observed a handful of times. The genes are TRBV5-1 and TRBJ2-1, with D unresolved. Between the trimmed V and J ends, which lost 0 bases and 0 bases, there was a span of 22 bases. The germline CDR1 and CDR2 sequences are SGHRS and YFSETQ. This CDR3 spans 20 amino acids. The CDR3 nucleotides are TGCGCCAGCAGCTTGGCGGGTTTCGGGTTGGGCCGAAGCTCCTACAATGAGCAGTTCTTC. Its translation: CASSLAGFGLGRSSYNEQFF.

As regards this clonotype: The germline gene is not matched at one end of the junction; a read error may be the cause. This sequence joins TRBV27 and TRBJ2-3; the D is unclear. The CDR3 consists of 14 residues. Looked up from germline, CDR1 is MNHEY and CDR2 is SMNVEV (reference sequence). CDR3: CASRLSILGDTQYF. DNA of the CDR3: TGTGCCAGCAGATTATCTATCCTTGGGGATACGCAGTATTTT.

V is TRBV5-1 and J is TRBJ1-6; D is unresolved. Germline lookup yields CDR1 SGHRS and CDR2 YFSETQ. With 0 bases removed from V and 10 bases from J, the gap between germline ends came to 11 bases. The CDR3 is 14 amino acids. Here the CDR3 reads CASSLEAGSSPLHF. The CDR3 bases are TGCGCCAGCAGCTTGGAGGCGGGTAGCTCACCCCTCCACTTT.

This clonotype was found a few times. The rearrangement uses TRBV28 and TRBJ2-7; the match to TRBD2 covers 7 bases. V shed 7 bases and J 6 bases; nucleotides not matched to a gene: 12. The germline V gene has CDR1 MDHEN and CDR2 SYDVKM. The CDR3 covers 14 residues. The CDR3 DNA reads as TGTGCCAGCACCCCCCCTTGGACTAGGACCGAGCAGTACTTC. This translates into CASTPPWTRTEQYF.

The chain uses TRBV11-3 and TRBJ2-4; tentatively, D is TRBD1 (6 bases). Germline loops: CDR1 SGHNT, CDR2 YENEEA. V was clipped by 3 bases and J by 6 bases, with 9 bases between them. The length of the CDR3 is 13 residues. The CDR3 DNA is TGTGCCAGCAGCTTCCAAGGGGGAAACATTCAGTACTTC. It specifies CASSFQGGNIQYF.

This clonotype was counted many times. The chain is built from TRBV6-1 and TRBJ2-5; 9 bases match TRBD1. Germline trimming cut 4 bases from V and 2 bases from J; bases unmatched to any gene: 5. CDR1 is MNHNS and CDR2 is SASEGT in the germline V gene. This CDR3 region has 15 residues. CDR3 sequence: CASSVDRGSQETQYF. CDR3 in DNA: TGTGCCAGCAGTGTCGACAGGGGGTCTCAAGAGACCCAGTACTTC.

The chain is built from TRBV6-5 and TRBJ2-7; TRBD2 matches at 9 bases. The CDR3 is made up of 16 amino acids. Per germline, CDR1 MNHEY and CDR2 SVGAGI. The trim removed 0 bases at V and 3 bases at J, leaving 6 bases unmatched. DNA for the CDR3: TGTGCCAGCAGTTACTCGCCGGGACTAGCAGTCTACGAGCAGTACTTC. Protein sequence: CASSYSPGLAVYEQYF.

The chain has TRBV14 and TRBJ2-2; 8 bases align to TRBD2. The junction had 6 bases not matched to a gene; V was cut back by 3 bases and J by 3 bases. Germline V gene lookup returns CDR1 SGHDN and CDR2 FVKESK. This CDR3 region has 16 residues. CDR3 residues: CASSHVGGLDTGELFF. The DNA of the CDR3 is TGTGCCAGCAGCCATGTTGGGGGACTAGACACCGGGGAGCTGTTTTTT. Based on the CDR3 plus reference TRBV14 and TRBJ2-2, the full variable domain is EAGVTQFPSHSVIEKGQTVTLRCDPISGHDNLYWYRRVMGKEIKFLLHFVKESKQDESGMPNNRFLAERTGGTYSTLKVQPAELEDSGVYFCASSHVGGLDTGELFFGEGSRLTVL.